This T cell receptor (beta chain) was sequenced in a study of shared clonotypes between healthy human individuals. Data came from immunoSEQ multiplex PCR; TCRdb stores just in-frame clones and leaves some out. The table records over a million clones, approximately 80% of them present only once. The CDR3 loop spans 13 amino acids. Germline trimming cut 2 bases from V and 9 bases from J; bases unmatched to any gene: 4. Germline V gene data show CDR1 as SGHTA and CDR2 as FQGTGA. The chain employs TRBV7-3 and TRBJ2-1; 7 nucleotides line up with TRBD1. The sequenced material came from memory CD4+ T cells from PBMCs. Subset reported: CD45RA-negative fraction. The origin of this receptor is a man younger than 35 in good health. Some clones in this sample may be carry-over from other donors' samples. The CDR3 protein is CASSLETGSEQFF. The CDR3 DNA follows: TGTGCCAGCAGCTTAGAGACAGGGTCTGAGCAGTTCTTC.